The 17 T cell receptor beta chains given below trace back to one sample, sequenced in a study of T cell responses to AZD1222 COVID-19 vaccine. The repertoire was sequenced with immunoSEQ multiplex PCR; TCRdb's copy has only in-frame clones and lacks some. The sample shows around 120,000 clones, around 96% of them seen only once. Sequencing was performed on peripheral blood, taken on day 0 of AZD1222 vaccination. These TCRs come from an adult in good health.

The genes are TRBV6-5 and TRBJ1-6; D is possibly TRBD1 (6 bases). The germline V gene has CDR1 MNHEY and CDR2 SVGAGI. This CDR3 has 14 amino acids. V lost 5 bases to trimming and J lost 8 bases, with 13 bases between them. For the CDR3, the DNA is TGTGCCAGCAGTCGGGACACTATTTATTCACCCCTCCACTTT. It specifies CASSRDTIYSPLHF.

The chain couples TRBV28 to TRBJ1-6, with a possible D match to TRBD1 (5 bases). The length of the CDR3 is 15 residues. The ends were cut back, 6 bases at V and 10 bases at J, with 19 bases in the middle. Germline-derived CDR1 and CDR2 are MDHEN and SYDVKM. The CDR3 DNA reads TGTGCCAGCAGCCCCCCCAGGGAAGGCGGATCACCCCTCCACTTT. Translated, it gives CASSPPREGGSPLHF.

The V and J genes are TRBV6-5 and TRBJ2-7; D not resolved. Germline CDR1 is MNHEY and CDR2 is SVGAGI. V gave up 8 bases and J gave up 3 bases, with 8 bases separating them. The CDR3 length is 11 residues. This CDR3 is CASWAYYEQYF. The CDR3 nucleotides are TGTGCCAGCTGGGCTTACTACGAGCAGTACTTC.

This chain connects TRBV5-4 to TRBJ2-2; D may match TRBD1 or TRBD2 (5 bases each). The V end was cut by 4 bases, the J end by 8 bases, with 15 bases between. This CDR3 contains 14 residues. From germline, CDR1 is SGHNT and CDR2 YYREEE (reference sequence). In nucleotides, the CDR3 is TGTGCCAGCAGCACGGGACGCAGGTCGGGGGAGCTGTTTTTT. It specifies CASSTGRRSGELFF. Combining the CDR3 with reference TRBV5-4 and TRBJ2-2 gives the whole variable domain ETGVTQSPTHLIKTRGQQVTLRCSSQSGHNTVSWYQQALGQGPQFIFQYYREEENGRGNFPPRFSGLQFPNYSSELNVNALELDDSALYLCASSTGRRSGELFFGEGSRLTVL.

The V and J genes are TRBV6-2 or TRBV6-3 and TRBJ1-2; D gene unclear. The CDR3 is 12 residues long. Germline CDR1 reads MNHEY; CDR2 reads SVGEGT. Trimming stripped 4 bases from V and 4 bases from J, with 7 bases between. This CDR3 is CASSSNRYGYTF. The CDR3 region has the DNA TGTGCCAGCAGTTCGAACCGCTATGGCTACACCTTC.

The chain couples TRBV6-1 to TRBJ1-2, with 9 bases identical to TRBD1. The ends lost 1 base at V and 2 bases at J; junction bases unmatched: 2. Germline V CDR1 and CDR2: MNHNS, SASEGT. This CDR3 comprises 15 residues. The CDR3 is CASSEGGTGNYGYTF. The CDR3 DNA reads as TGTGCCAGCAGTGAAGGTGGGACAGGGAACTATGGCTACACCTTC.

The chain links TRBV6-5 to TRBJ2-1; maybe TRBD2 (6 bases). The ends were cut back, 10 bases at V and 7 bases at J, with 20 bases in the middle. The CDR3 runs 14 residues. Germline V CDR1 and CDR2: MNHEY, SVGAGI. The CDR3, as DNA: TGTGCCAACCGTCCGATACGGGAGAAAAATGAGCAGTTCTTC. Protein product: CANRPIREKNEQFF.

The chain has TRBV7-8 and TRBJ1-2; 8 nucleotides agree with TRBD1. CDR1 and CDR2 (germline): SGHVS, FQNEAQ. The CDR3 covers 14 residues. J was trimmed by 2 bases and V by 1 base; bases with no gene match: 0. CDR3 DNA: TGTGCCAGCAGCTTAGGGACAGGGAACTATGGCTACACCTTC. This translates into CASSLGTGNYGYTF.

V usage is TRBV28 and J usage is TRBJ1-2; D gene unclear. Germline CDR1 and CDR2: MDHEN and SYDVKM. The V and J ends lost 3 bases and 5 bases respectively, with 7 bases between them. The CDR3 contains 12 residues. The CDR3 DNA sequence: TGTGCCAGCAGTTTGAAGCTTTATGGCTACACCTTC. Encoded protein: CASSLKLYGYTF.

The V gene is TRBV19, the J gene TRBJ2-2, with 10 bases identical to TRBD1. Germline V lookup: CDR1 LNHDA, CDR2 SQIVND (reference sequence). J gave up 5 bases and V 6 bases, and 6 bases lay outside the gene matches. CDR3 size: 15 residues. In nucleotides, the CDR3 is TGTGCCAGTAGGAAGAGGACAGGGGGTACCGGGGAGCTGTTTTTT. Protein product: CASRKRTGGTGELFF.

The chain couples TRBV4-3 to TRBJ1-2; D is possibly TRBD1 (5 bases). Deletions cut 3 bases from V and 14 bases from J, with 31 bases between. Germline V gene sequence: CDR1 LGHNA, CDR2 YSLEER. The CDR3 has 17 amino acids. The CDR3 nucleotides read TGCGCCAGCAGCCATGCCGGGACTCGGGGGGTAACTATGGCTCGTACCTTC. It encodes CASSHAGTRGVTMARTF.

The chain has TRBV4-1 and TRBJ1-2; D ambiguous. The germline V gene encodes CDR1 MGHRA and CDR2 YSYEKL. There are 15 residues in the CDR3. V was shortened by 1 base and J by 2 bases, with 11 bases between the two germline ends. The CDR3 DNA sequence: TGCGCCAGCAGCCAAGTCCGTCGACTGAACTATGGCTACACCTTC. Encoded protein: CASSQVRRLNYGYTF.

The chain couples TRBV6-2 or TRBV6-3 to TRBJ1-2; D gene ambiguous. From germline, CDR1 is MNHEY and CDR2 SVGEGT. This CDR3 is 15 amino acids long. Trimming stripped 0 bases from V and 0 bases from J, with 8 bases between. The CDR3 protein is CASSYSNTANYGYTF. The CDR3 DNA sequence: TGTGCCAGCAGTTACTCGAATACAGCTAACTATGGCTACACCTTC.

The chain couples TRBV10-3 to TRBJ2-7; 8 positions match TRBD2. After removal of 8 bases from V and 5 bases from J, the junction contained 5 bases not matched to a gene. This CDR3 comprises 12 residues. Germline V gene sequence: CDR1 ENHRY, CDR2 SYGVKD. This chain's CDR3 is CAIGLALDEQYF. The CDR3 nucleotides are TGTGCCATCGGACTAGCTCTTGACGAGCAGTACTTC.

The rearrangement joins TRBV5-1 to TRBJ2-5; 11 bases agree with TRBD2. The CDR3 runs 20 residues. Losses at the gene ends were 3 bases for V and 2 bases for J; bases not matched to a gene: 18. Germline V gene sequence: CDR1 SGHRS, CDR2 YFSETQ. Here the CDR3 DNA reads TGCGCCAGCAGCTCCGACCCGCTAGCGGGGGGCTCTATAATACAAGAGACCCAGTACTTC. This translates into CASSSDPLAGGSIIQETQYF.

V usage is TRBV18 and J usage is TRBJ1-2; 7 positions agree with TRBD1. CDR1 and CDR2 from the germline V gene are KGHSH and LQKENI. CDR3 length: 12 residues. V was pared by 6 bases and J by 3 bases, with 1 base of the junction left unmatched. In DNA form, the CDR3 reads TGTGCCAGCTCGGGGACAGACTATGGCTACACCTTC. It translates to CASSGTDYGYTF.

The chain uses TRBV11-2 and TRBJ1-6; D might be TRBD1 (5 bases). V was clipped by 4 bases and J by 8 bases, with 15 bases between them. The CDR3 contains 15 residues. Germline V gene sequence: CDR1 SGHAT, CDR2 FQNNGV. The CDR3 region has the DNA TGTGCCAGCAGCTCAAATAAGGGGAACCATTCACCCCTCCACTTT. Translating it yields CASSSNKGNHSPLHF.